In this sample, the clone carrying this TCR beta chain turned up a few times. The sample comes from a study of beta chain features in type 1 diabetes. Expressed TCRB transcripts were sequenced after all isolated RNA was converted to cDNA. Profiling relied on immunoSEQ multiplex PCR, and the TCRdb table lists in-frame clones only, not all of them. The sample records around 300,000 clones, 14% being singletons. The specimen was central memory CD4+ T cells from blood. This sequence originates from a man aged 30-40 years in good health.

The CDR3 DNA is TGTGCCAGCAGCCCTCCGAGCGGGGGTCGAGAGACCCAGTACTTC. Its translation: CASSPPSGGRETQYF. The V and J genes are TRBV9 and TRBJ2-5, with TRBD2 matching 8 bases. Unmatched junction bases numbered 9, after V lost 4 bases and J lost 4 bases. The length of the CDR3 is 15 residues. Germline CDR1 SGDLS, CDR2 YYNGEE.